This T cell receptor (beta chain) was obtained from a study of blood T cell repertoires in COVID-19 (dated by TCRdb to 2020 to 2022). In terms of the full investigation: Samples covering the acute and convalescent phases of COVID-19 were provided by collaborators in the United States, Italy and Spain. The prospective study material was composed of cDNA or gDNA derived from T cells, B-cell-depleted T cells, or PBMCs. The dataset comprised deeply sampled blood TCRbeta repertoires from subjects exposed to, actively infected with, or recovered from COVID-19. The repertoires were made available in a free public database intended to serve as a resource for research on the immune response to SARS-CoV-2. The samples were drawn from two sources: the first 160 participants of the ongoing ImmuneRACE study, and 1,000 to 1,500 subjects contributed by 6 global collaborators. Sample metadata almost always included a de-identified subject ID, COVID-19 status, age in years and sex. HLA class I and class II types, where available, came from metadata supplied by the sample provider rather than from assay-based typing.

The immunoSEQ Assay, a bias-controlled multiplex PCR, was used to amplify TCRbeta CDR3 regions from genomic DNA. From the authors' description of their analysis: The number of nucleated cells in each sample was estimated by amplification of reference gene primers within the assay. Sequence reads were collapsed and filtered to measure the absolute abundance of every unique TCRbeta CDR3 rearrangement. Productive Simpson clonality was computed per sample as the square root of Simpson's diversity index over productive rearrangements. TCRdb took this table from immuneACCESS and kept in-frame rearrangements with V and J called. Such tables lack part of the clones; where checked against another copy, unresolved V genes explain under half of the gap, and the rest is unexplained. V, J and clone size were drawn from that table, and D and trimming were deduced from the DNA. Present in this sample are under 350,000 clones, roughly nine tenths of which were seen just once. Of the sample, 2% to 3% is held by the ten largest clones.

Details on this clone: Its antigen is currently not known. There are no base qualities to consult, and no much larger clone falls within one base.

CDR1 SGHTA and CDR2 FQGNSA are derived from the germline V gene. Taken from cysteine to phenylalanine, the CDR3 has 15 residues. The entry retains the CDR3 DNA only, 45 bases that are in frame from base 1. At the junction V is shortened by 6 bases and J by 3 bases; bases outside the gene matches: 7. In the prospective study, participants were about 18 to 95 years old, resided in fewer than 25 geographic areas of the United States, and were enrolled through a virtual design. Cohort assignment in the prospective study relied on participant-reported clinical history from a screening survey and a study questionnaire. ImmuneRACE Cohort 3 recovered participants were defined by two consecutive negative NP/OP PCR tests, healthcare professional clearance, or symptom resolution. Each participant in the prospective study had whole blood, serum and a nasopharyngeal or oropharyngeal swab collected by mobile phlebotomists. Additional blood draws and questionnaires over an approximately 2-month period could optionally be provided by prospective study participants. Prospective study blood samples were shipped either frozen or at room temperature before DNA extraction.

The paper's findings and limits, for the study overall: Clinical and demographic metadata were provided uncurated, with the amount varying by source and participant.

This TCR was sampled from a man in his fifties or sixties who had recovered from COVID-19. This receptor chain uses TRBV7-2 and TRBJ1-4, and TRBD1 matches 7 of the central bases. The specimen sequenced was PBMCs or T cells enriched from blood (not recorded which). The DNA reads TGTGCCAGCAGACCAACAGGGGTGGCTAATGAAAAACTGTTTTTT. This is translated as CASRPTGVANEKLFF.